This T cell receptor beta chain was identified during a study of PD-1 blockade in classical Hodgkin lymphoma. Repertoires were generated with immunoSEQ multiplex PCR, while TCRdb's copy carries only in-frame clones and drops some. The sample has about 9,300 clones; about nine tenths are singletons. Trimming shortened V by 1 base and J by 4 bases, and 7 bases separated the two germline ends. The CDR3 sequence is 13 residues long. The germline V gene has CDR1 SEHNR and CDR2 FQNEAQ (reference sequence). Time point meaning: newly diagnosed, previously untreated cHL patient sample. The CD8+ T cells came from thawed PBMCs through magnetic negative selection.

The chain carries TRBV7-9 and TRBJ1-2, with D hard to call. Source material: CD8+ T cells from blood. The TCR was taken from a human donor with classical Hodgkin lymphoma. CDR3 sequence reads: CASSLGLVYGYTF. The CDR3 nucleotides read TGTGCCAGCAGCTTAGGTTTAGTCTATGGCTACACCTTC.